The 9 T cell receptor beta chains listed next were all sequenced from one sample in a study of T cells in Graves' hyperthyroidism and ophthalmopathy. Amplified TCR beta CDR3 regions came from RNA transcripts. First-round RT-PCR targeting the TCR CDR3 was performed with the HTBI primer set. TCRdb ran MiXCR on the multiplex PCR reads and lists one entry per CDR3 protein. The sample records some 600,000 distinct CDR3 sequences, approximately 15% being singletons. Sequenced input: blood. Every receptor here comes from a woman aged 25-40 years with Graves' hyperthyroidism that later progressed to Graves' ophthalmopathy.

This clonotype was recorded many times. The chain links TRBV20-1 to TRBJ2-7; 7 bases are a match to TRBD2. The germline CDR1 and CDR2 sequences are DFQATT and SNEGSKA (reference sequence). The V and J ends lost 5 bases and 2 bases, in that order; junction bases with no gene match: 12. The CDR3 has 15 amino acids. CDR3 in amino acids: CSAGLPSGSTYEQYF. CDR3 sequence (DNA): TGCAGTGCTGGCCTCCCTAGCGGCTCAACCTACGAGCAGTACTTC.

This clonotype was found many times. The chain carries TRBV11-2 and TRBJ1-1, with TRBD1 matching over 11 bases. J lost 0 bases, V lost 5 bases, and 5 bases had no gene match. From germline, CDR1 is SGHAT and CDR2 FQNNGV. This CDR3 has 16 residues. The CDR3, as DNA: TGTGCCAGCAGCCGAGGACAGGGGGCTGTGAACACTGAAGCTTTCTTT. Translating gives CASSRGQGAVNTEAFF.

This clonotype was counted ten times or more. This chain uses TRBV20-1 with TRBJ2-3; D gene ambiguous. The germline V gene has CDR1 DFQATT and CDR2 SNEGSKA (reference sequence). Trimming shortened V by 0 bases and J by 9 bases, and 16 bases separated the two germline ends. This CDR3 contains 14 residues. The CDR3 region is CSARDGATPRTQYF. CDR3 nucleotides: TGCAGTGCTAGAGATGGTGCCACTCCCCGCACGCAGTATTTT.

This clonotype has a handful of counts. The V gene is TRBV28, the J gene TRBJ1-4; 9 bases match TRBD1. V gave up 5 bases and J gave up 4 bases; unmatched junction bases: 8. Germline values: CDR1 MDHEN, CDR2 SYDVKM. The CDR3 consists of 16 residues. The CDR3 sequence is CASSQAPGQGNEKLFF. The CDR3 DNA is TGTGCCAGCAGTCAAGCGCCGGGACAGGGTAATGAAAAACTGTTTTTT.

The DNA for the CDR3 is TGTGCCAGCAGAGAATTCGACAGGCCCACGCAGTATTTT. Residues: CASREFDRPTQYF. The chain combines TRBV6-1 with TRBJ2-3; D may be TRBD1 (6 bases). V gave up 6 bases and J gave up 9 bases, with 16 bases separating them. CDR1 and CDR2 from the germline V gene are MNHNS and SASEGT. The CDR3 has 13 amino acids.

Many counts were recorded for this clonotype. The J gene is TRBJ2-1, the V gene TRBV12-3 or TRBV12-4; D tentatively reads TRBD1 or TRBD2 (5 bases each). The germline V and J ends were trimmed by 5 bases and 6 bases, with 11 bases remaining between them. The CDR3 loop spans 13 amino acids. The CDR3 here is CASSGDGSNEQFF. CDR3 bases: TGTGCCAGCAGTGGGGACGGCTCCAATGAGCAGTTCTTC.

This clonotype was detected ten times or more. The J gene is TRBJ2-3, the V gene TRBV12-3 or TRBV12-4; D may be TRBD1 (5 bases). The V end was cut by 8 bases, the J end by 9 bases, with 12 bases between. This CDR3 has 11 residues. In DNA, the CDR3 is TGTGCCAGCGACAGCTGGGGCACGCAGTATTTT. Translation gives CASDSWGTQYF.

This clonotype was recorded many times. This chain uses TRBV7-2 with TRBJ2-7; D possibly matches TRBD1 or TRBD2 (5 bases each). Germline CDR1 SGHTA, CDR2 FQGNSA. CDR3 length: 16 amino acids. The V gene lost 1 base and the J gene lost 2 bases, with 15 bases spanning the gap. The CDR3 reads CASSLDGGSLTYEQYF. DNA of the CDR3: TGTGCCAGCAGCTTAGATGGGGGTTCCTTAACCTACGAGCAGTACTTC.

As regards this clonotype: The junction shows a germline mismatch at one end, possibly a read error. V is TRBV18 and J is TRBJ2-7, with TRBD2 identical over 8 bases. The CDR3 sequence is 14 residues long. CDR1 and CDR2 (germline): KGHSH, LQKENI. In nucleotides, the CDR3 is TGTGCCAGCTCACCCGGACTAGCCAAGTACGAGCAGTCCTTC. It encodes CASSPGLAKYEQSF.